These 25 T cell receptor beta chains were all obtained from the same sample, sequenced in a study of CD8 T cells in Susac syndrome. Reverse transcription used roughly 0.5 to 1 ug RNA and random hexamers. TCRdb called the immunoSEQ multiplex PCR reads again in MiXCR, with one record for every CDR3 protein. This sample yields some 100,000 distinct CDR3 sequences, of which about 96% are seen a single time; approximately 0.093% belongs to the top ten. The sample taken for sequencing was CD4+ T cells from PBMCs. The receptors derive from a human donor in good health.

This clonotype showed up just once. The chain is built from TRBV7-2 and TRBJ2-7, with D possibly TRBD1 on 6 matching bases. CDR1 SGHTA and CDR2 FQGNSA come from the germline V gene. The ends were cut back, 1 base at V and 4 bases at J, with 11 bases in the middle. The CDR3 extends over 14 amino acids. CDR3 amino acids: CASSLVRTAYEQYF. The CDR3 bases are TGTGCCAGCAGCTTAGTCCGGACAGCGTACGAGCAGTACTTC.

This clonotype was found once. The rearrangement uses TRBV12-3 or TRBV12-4 and TRBJ2-7, with D possibly being TRBD1 (5 bases). V lost 8 bases to trimming and J lost 2 bases, with 10 bases between them. The CDR3 has 12 amino acids. The CDR3 bases are TGTGCCAGCCAGACAGAACCCTACGAGCAGTACTTC. It specifies CASQTEPYEQYF.

The V and J genes are TRBV4-1 and TRBJ2-7; 7 nucleotides line up with TRBD1. Germline-derived CDR1 and CDR2 are MGHRA and YSYEKL. The trim removed 8 bases at V and 0 bases at J, leaving 10 bases unmatched. The CDR3 is 15 residues long. Here the CDR3 reads CASRPWTGDSYEQYF. In DNA, the CDR3 is TGCGCCAGCCGCCCCTGGACAGGAGACTCCTACGAGCAGTACTTC.

This clonotype is a singleton in its sample. The V and J genes are TRBV20-1 and TRBJ2-5, with 11 bases matching TRBD1. The V gene's germline CDR1 is DFQATT and CDR2 SNEGSKA (reference sequence). The V gene end was trimmed by 3 bases and the J gene end by 2 bases; junction bases not matched to a gene: 2. This CDR3 has 14 amino acids. CDR3 nucleotides: TGCAGTGCTAGGGGGGACAGGGGGCAAGAGACCCAGTACTTC. Protein product: CSARGDRGQETQYF.

The rearrangement uses TRBV12-3 or TRBV12-4 and TRBJ2-5; D not certain. The CDR3 is 13 residues long. V lost 2 bases, J lost 3 bases, and 7 bases lay in between. The CDR3 is CASSLSRKETQYF. The CDR3 DNA reads as TGTGCCAGCAGTTTAAGTCGAAAAGAGACCCAGTACTTC.

This chain joins TRBV3-1 and TRBJ2-7; D gene uncertain. Trimming shortened V by 2 bases and J by 5 bases, and 7 bases separated the two germline ends. Germline assignment: CDR1 LGHDT and CDR2 YNNKEL (reference sequence). The CDR3 loop spans 12 amino acids. The CDR3 is CASSQKGHEQYF. Written as DNA, the CDR3 is TGTGCCAGCAGCCAAAAGGGCCACGAGCAGTACTTC.

The rearrangement links TRBV10-3 to TRBJ2-7, with D tentatively TRBD1 (6 bases). Germline V gene data show CDR1 as ENHRY and CDR2 as SYGVKD. The CDR3 runs to 13 residues. V dropped 7 bases and J dropped 0 bases, with 10 bases sitting between them. DNA of the CDR3: TGTGCCATCAAGACAGGTTCCTCCTACGAGCAGTACTTC. Protein sequence: CAIKTGSSYEQYF.

The rearrangement uses TRBV12-3 or TRBV12-4 and TRBJ1-1; D is ambiguous. V was cut by 6 bases and J by 8 bases, with 19 bases left in between. The CDR3 covers 14 residues. The CDR3 loop is CASRAKGSLLEAFF. For the CDR3, the DNA is TGTGCCAGCAGGGCTAAGGGCAGTCTTCTGGAAGCTTTCTTT.

The CDR3 spells CASSPRLAGGGNEQFF. The CDR3 region has the DNA TGTGCCAGCAGCCCTCGACTAGCGGGAGGGGGAAATGAGCAGTTCTTC. The rearrangement uses TRBV3-1 and TRBJ2-1, with 14 bases aligning to TRBD2. Losses at the gene ends were 4 bases for V and 7 bases for J; bases not matched to a gene: 6. CDR3 length equals 16 residues. Germline V gives CDR1 LGHDT, CDR2 YNNKEL (reference sequence).

CDR3 nucleotides: TGCAGCGTCGGCTGGGGGACTGAAGCTTTCTTT. Residues: CSVGWGTEAFF. The chain combines TRBV29-1 with TRBJ1-1; a possible D gene is TRBD1 (5 bases). CDR3 length: 11 residues. V lost 6 bases and J 5 bases, leaving 10 bases between the germline ends. From germline, CDR1 is SQVTM and CDR2 ANQGSEA.

The chain has TRBV5-1 and TRBJ1-2, with D unclear. Per germline, CDR1 SGHRS and CDR2 YFSETQ. V was pared by 1 base and J by 6 bases, with 19 bases between. The CDR3 runs to 16 residues. CDR3: CASSLSVLLKADGYTF. The CDR3 nucleotides read TGCGCCAGCAGCTTGAGCGTCCTCCTCAAGGCAGATGGCTACACCTTC.

This chain connects TRBV11-2 to TRBJ1-3; possible D gene TRBD1, 6 bases. The CDR3 is 17 amino acids. V gave up 3 bases and J gave up 0 bases, with 15 bases separating them. Germline lookup yields CDR1 SGHAT and CDR2 FQNNGV. The CDR3: CASSFIRQALSGNTIYF. The DNA of the CDR3 is TGTGCCAGCAGCTTCATCCGACAGGCGCTCTCTGGAAACACCATATATTTT.

This clonotype was detected only a few times. The chain combines TRBV19 with TRBJ1-1, with D maybe TRBD1 (5 bases). Germline values: CDR1 LNHDA, CDR2 SQIVND (reference sequence). The germline V and J ends were trimmed by 4 bases and 0 bases, with 15 bases remaining between them. This CDR3 region has 16 residues. The CDR3 sequence is CASSNRGQFMNTEAFF. The CDR3 DNA sequence: TGTGCCAGTAGTAATAGGGGCCAATTCATGAACACTGAAGCTTTCTTT.

This rearrangement joins TRBV7-3 to TRBJ2-3; TRBD2 matches 10 bases. The germline gives CDR1 SGHTA, CDR2 FQGTGA. The CDR3 runs to 15 residues. With V trimmed by 2 bases and J by 4 bases, 3 bases remained unmatched. CDR3 loop: CASSLLAGVADTQYF. In DNA form, the CDR3 reads TGTGCCAGCAGCTTACTAGCGGGGGTGGCAGATACGCAGTATTTT.

The chain links TRBV5-4 to TRBJ2-3, with a possible D match to TRBD1 (7 bases). The CDR3 is 15 amino acids. The germline V gene has CDR1 SGHNT and CDR2 YYREEE (reference sequence). With 2 bases removed from V and 6 bases from J, the gap between germline ends came to 16 bases. The CDR3 protein is CASSLRTPGGDTQYF. CDR3 DNA: TGTGCCAGCAGCTTAAGGACTCCAGGGGGGGATACGCAGTATTTT.

The chain combines TRBV3-1 with TRBJ2-5; D is uncertain. The V gene lost 1 base and the J gene lost 5 bases, with 5 bases spanning the gap. The CDR3 contains 12 residues. Germline V lookup: CDR1 LGHDT, CDR2 YNNKEL (reference sequence). The CDR3 region is CASSQGDETQYF. The CDR3 DNA reads as TGTGCCAGCAGCCAAGGGGATGAGACCCAGTACTTC.

V and J are TRBV19 and TRBJ2-3; D is tentatively TRBD1 or TRBD2 (5 bases each). Trimming took 1 base from V and 15 from J, leaving 20 bases between them. In germline, CDR1 is LNHDA, CDR2 SQIVND (reference sequence). The CDR3 loop spans 14 amino acids. The CDR3: CASSIALGRGSPYF. CDR3 DNA sequence: TGTGCCAGTAGTATAGCCCTGGGACGAGGGAGCCCTTATTTT.

This chain links TRBV20-1 with TRBJ2-1; 8 bases agree with TRBD1. The CDR3 is 15 residues long. Germline V lookup: CDR1 DFQATT, CDR2 SNEGSKA (reference sequence). With V trimmed by 3 bases and J by 2 bases, 6 bases remained unmatched. Here the CDR3 reads CSASLSDRAYNEQFF. The DNA of the CDR3 is TGCAGTGCTAGTTTATCGGACAGGGCCTACAATGAGCAGTTCTTC.

DNA of the CDR3: TGTGCCACCAGTGTAGGGGGGTCCTACAATGAGCAGTTCTTC. Translating gives CATSVGGSYNEQFF. This chain connects TRBV24-1 to TRBJ2-1; D is perhaps TRBD1 or TRBD2 (6 bases each). V lost 5 bases to trimming and J lost 1 base, with 8 bases between them. This CDR3 is built from 14 residues. In germline, CDR1 is KGHDR, CDR2 SFDVKD.

V gene TRBV7-2 combines with J gene TRBJ1-5; D not certain. In germline, CDR1 is SGHTA, CDR2 FQGNSA. V dropped 2 bases and J dropped 1 base, with 3 bases sitting between them. The CDR3 totals 13 residues. CDR3 region: CASSLHSNQPQHF. CDR3 DNA: TGTGCCAGCAGCTTACACAGCAATCAGCCCCAGCATTTT. Drawing the rest from reference TRBV7-2 and TRBJ1-5, the complete variable domain is GAGVSQSPSNKVTEKGKDVELRCDPISGHTALYWYRQSLGQGLEFLIYFQGNSAPDKSGLPSDRFSAERTGGSVSTLTIQRTQQEDSAVYLCASSLHSNQPQHFGDGTRLSIL.

The rearrangement links TRBV2 to TRBJ2-7, with TRBD1 matching 9 bases. In germline, CDR1 is SNHLY, CDR2 FYNNEI. This CDR3 is 15 amino acids long. J gave up 3 bases and V 4 bases, and 7 bases lay outside the gene matches. The CDR3 loop reads CASSAGTGGLYEQYF. In DNA form, the CDR3 reads TGTGCCAGCAGTGCGGGCACAGGGGGCCTCTACGAGCAGTACTTC.

The chain is built from TRBV11-3 and TRBJ2-3, with D perhaps TRBD2 (7 bases). In germline, CDR1 is SGHNT, CDR2 YENEEA. This CDR3 contains 14 residues. V was trimmed by 4 bases and J by 1 base, leaving 9 bases between them. CDR3 residues: CASSSGGGTDTQYF. The CDR3 bases are TGTGCCAGCAGCTCGGGGGGCGGCACAGATACGCAGTATTTT.

The rearrangement joins TRBV5-6 to TRBJ2-3; no clear D gene. The germline V gene encodes CDR1 SGHDT and CDR2 YYEEEE. This CDR3 region has 13 residues. V lost 2 bases to trimming and J lost 4 bases, with 8 bases between them. CDR3 region: CASSFLRADTQYF. The CDR3 DNA reads TGTGCCAGCAGCTTTCTGAGAGCAGATACGCAGTATTTT.

This chain joins TRBV4-3 and TRBJ2-3; 8 nucleotides match TRBD2. There are 16 residues in the CDR3. V lost 3 bases, J lost 1 base, and 6 bases stayed unmatched. Germline CDR1 is LGHNA and CDR2 is YSLEER. CDR3 in amino acids: CASSQTLAARTDTQYF. CDR3 sequence (DNA): TGCGCCAGCAGCCAGACACTAGCGGCCCGCACAGATACGCAGTATTTT.

The CDR3 region has the DNA TGTGCCTCCCTTCGGGGGACAGGGGGAACTGAAGCTTTCTTT. Translation: CASLRGTGGTEAFF. The gene calls are TRBV6-5 and TRBJ1-1; TRBD1 matches at 11 bases. The V segment lost 11 bases and the J segment 5 bases; nucleotides outside the gene matches: 10. The V gene's germline CDR1 is MNHEY and CDR2 SVGAGI. The CDR3 totals 14 residues.